The clone carrying this TCR beta chain was picked up many times. The sample comes from a study of T cells after yellow fever vaccination. The CDR3 has 15 residues. V was clipped by 1 base and J by 4 bases; unmatched bases: 5. Germline V gene lookup returns CDR1 SEHNR and CDR2 FQNEAQ (reference sequence). One entry per CDR3 protein, called by TCRdb with MiXCR from the 5' RACE reads. The repertoire consists of 150,000 to 200,000 distinct CDR3 sequences, with 5.5% to 8% occurring once and the leading ten covering 2.9%. The receptor comes from a man younger than 35 who received the YFV17D yellow fever vaccine. The chain employs TRBV7-9 and TRBJ2-7, with TRBD1 matching over 9 bases. The specimen comprised CD4+ T cells sorted from PBMCs, sampled on the day of the first yellow fever vaccination. The CDR3 reads CASSLGDRAGYEQYF. CDR3 sequence (DNA): TGTGCCAGCAGCTTAGGGGACAGGGCTGGATACGAGCAGTACTTC.